Listed here are 31 T cell receptor beta chains from one sample, sequenced in a study of cytomegalovirus exposure and HLA in healthy donors. The study ran its PCR with 60 Vbeta and 13 Jbeta primers. The data were produced by immunoSEQ multiplex PCR, yet TCRdb's version contains in-frame clones alone and is incomplete. The sample includes around 64,000 clones. Sequences were obtained from PBMCs. The origin of the receptors is a female donor in good health and CMV-seropositive.

The chain carries TRBV27 and TRBJ2-7; TRBD1 agrees at 12 bases. V lost 0 bases to trimming and J lost 4 bases; unmatched junction nucleotides: 7. In germline, CDR1 is MNHEY, CDR2 SMNVEV (reference sequence). The CDR3 has 17 amino acids. CDR3: CASSLSGGTGGIYEQYF. The CDR3 coding sequence is TGTGCCAGCAGTTTATCGGGCGGGACAGGGGGCATTTACGAGCAGTACTTC.

This chain links TRBV28 with TRBJ2-1; TRBD1 agrees at 8 bases. The CDR3 has 14 residues. Germline CDR1 is MDHEN and CDR2 is SYDVKM. With 5 bases clipped from V and 4 bases from J, the junction kept 4 bases outside the gene matches. For the CDR3, the DNA is TGTGCCAGCAGTATCCGGGACAGGTACAATGAGCAGTTCTTC. Encoded protein: CASSIRDRYNEQFF.

This chain joins TRBV4-1 and TRBJ1-4; D gene uncertain. V was pared by 1 base and J by 0 bases, with 15 bases between. The germline V gene encodes CDR1 MGHRA and CDR2 YSYEKL. The CDR3 runs to 18 residues. The CDR3, as DNA: TGCGCCAGCAGCCAAGGGAGTAGGCAGCCTGCAACTAATGAAAAACTGTTTTTT. Amino acids: CASSQGSRQPATNEKLFF.

J is TRBJ1-1 and V is TRBV6-1; unclear D gene. Trimming cost V 5 bases and J 1 base, with 8 bases left between them. The germline V gene encodes CDR1 MNHNS and CDR2 SASEGT. This CDR3 region has 13 residues. This CDR3 is CASSTGPNTEAFF. For the CDR3, the DNA is TGTGCCAGCAGTACTGGGCCGAACACTGAAGCTTTCTTT.

The chain uses TRBV28 and TRBJ1-2; D remains unclear. Trimming took off 8 bases at V and 3 bases at J, with 10 bases between the two ends. This CDR3 contains 12 residues. Germline CDR1 reads MDHEN; CDR2 reads SYDVKM. Written as DNA, the CDR3 is TGTGCCAGCCGACGGGAAGACTATGGCTACACCTTC. This sequence encodes CASRREDYGYTF.

V and J are TRBV13 and TRBJ2-1; the match to TRBD2 covers 12 bases. After removal of 4 bases from V and 6 bases from J, the junction contained 7 bases not matched to a gene. Germline CDR1 and CDR2: PRHDT and FYEKMQ (reference sequence). This CDR3 spans 16 amino acids. The CDR3 DNA follows: TGTGCCAGCAGCTCTCTAGCGGGAGGGCCCCTCAATGAGCAGTTCTTC. It encodes CASSSLAGGPLNEQFF.

A note on this clone: The CDR3 does not end in the conserved phenylalanine or tryptophan, so this is likely a read error. Because the CDR3's place on the DNA is in doubt, the DNA is left out and the CDR3 is given as listed by TCRdb. This chain uses TRBV20-1 with TRBJ1-2; the D call in the table, TRBD1, was not verified against the DNA. CDR1 is DFQATT, CDR2 SNEGSKA, per germline (reference sequence). From its first to its last residue, the CDR3 has 8 amino acids. CDR3 sequence reads: CSRRTVML.

The chain recombines TRBV28 with TRBJ2-1; D not resolved. V was clipped by 4 bases and J by 0 bases, with 16 bases between them. CDR1 MDHEN and CDR2 SYDVKM come from the germline V gene. The length of the CDR3 is 17 residues. The CDR3 coding sequence is TGTGCCAGCAGTTCCGTACTAACGGCAAGCTCCTACAATGAGCAGTTCTTC. As protein: CASSSVLTASSYNEQFF.

The chain joins TRBV19 to TRBJ2-7; 9 bases map to TRBD1. The V gene's germline CDR1 is LNHDA and CDR2 SQIVND (reference sequence). After removal of 9 bases from V and 0 bases from J, the junction contained 9 bases not matched to a gene. This CDR3 region has 15 residues. For the CDR3, the DNA is TGTGCCAGCAATAGGGGGACAGGGAGCTCCTACGAGCAGTACTTC. Translated: CASNRGTGSSYEQYF.

J is TRBJ1-1 and V is TRBV2, with 8 bases aligning to TRBD1. V dropped 5 bases and J dropped 3; count of bases not matched to a gene: 8. This CDR3 is built from 15 residues. Germline V gene lookup returns CDR1 SNHLY and CDR2 FYNNEI. CDR3 DNA sequence: TGTGCCAGCAGTTTTAATCAGGACAGGGACACTGAAGCTTTCTTT. Protein sequence: CASSFNQDRDTEAFF.

In nucleotides, the CDR3 is TGCGCCAGCAGCCAAGATCGAGCTGTTGAAGCTTTCTTT. Protein product: CASSQDRAVEAFF. The chain couples TRBV4-3 to TRBJ1-1; D gene unclear. Trimming shortened V by 0 bases and J by 7 bases, and 9 bases separated the two germline ends. From germline, CDR1 is LGHNA and CDR2 YSLEER. The CDR3 has 13 amino acids.

The chain recombines TRBV6-5 with TRBJ2-5; 8 bases line up with TRBD1. J was trimmed by 5 bases and V by 1 base; bases with no gene match: 6. This CDR3 region has 15 residues. The germline V gene has CDR1 MNHEY and CDR2 SVGAGI. The CDR3 region is CASSYLPGGRETQYF. The CDR3 DNA reads as TGTGCCAGCAGTTACTTGCCAGGGGGCCGGGAGACCCAGTACTTC.

The chain links TRBV29-1 to TRBJ2-7; TRBD1 aligns across 7 bases. Germline V gene sequence: CDR1 SQVTM, CDR2 ANQGSEA. This CDR3 is 14 amino acids long. J gave up 0 bases and V 4 bases, and 6 bases lay outside the gene matches. The CDR3 reads CSVAKTGSSYEQYF. DNA of the CDR3: TGCAGCGTTGCAAAGACAGGGTCCTCCTACGAGCAGTACTTC.

This chain joins TRBV27 and TRBJ2-1; TRBD2 matches at 13 bases. Germline V gene data show CDR1 as MNHEY and CDR2 as SMNVEV (reference sequence). With 6 bases clipped from V and 6 bases from J, the junction kept 5 bases outside the gene matches. The CDR3 length is 15 residues. CDR3 bases: TGTGCCAGCAGCCCCGGGACTAGCGGGGTCAATGAGCAGTTCTTC. The encoded protein is CASSPGTSGVNEQFF.

This chain joins TRBV6-5 and TRBJ1-2, with 9 positions matching TRBD1. The trim removed 6 bases at V and 7 bases at J, leaving 6 bases unmatched. The CDR3 extends over 13 amino acids. Germline CDR1 MNHEY, CDR2 SVGAGI. CDR3 bases: TGTGCCAGCAGGCGGACAGGGGATACTGGCTACACCTTC. Amino acid sequence: CASRRTGDTGYTF.

The J gene is TRBJ1-1, the V gene TRBV6-6; 9 bases line up with TRBD1. The CDR3 consists of 14 residues. The J segment lost 4 bases and the V segment lost 6 bases, leaving 6 bases of the junction unmatched. The germline V gene encodes CDR1 MNHNY and CDR2 SVGAGI (reference sequence). CDR3 sequence: CASRTQGAPTEAFF. Written as DNA, the CDR3 is TGTGCCAGCAGGACACAGGGGGCTCCCACTGAAGCTTTCTTT.

V gene TRBV5-1 combines with J gene TRBJ2-3; TRBD2 agrees at 13 bases. The CDR3 has 16 residues. The V gene end was trimmed by 3 bases and the J gene end by 8 bases; junction bases not matched to a gene: 9. CDR1 and CDR2 (germline): SGHRS, YFSETQ. The chain's CDR3 is CASSSRTSGGLGTQYF. CDR3 DNA: TGCGCCAGCAGCTCTAGGACTAGCGGGGGTCTAGGTACGCAGTATTTT.

This chain uses TRBV5-1 with TRBJ2-7; 7 bases are a match to TRBD1. The V gene end was trimmed by 7 bases and the J gene end by 0 bases; junction bases not matched to a gene: 7. There are 14 residues in the CDR3. CDR1 and CDR2 (germline): SGHRS, YFSETQ. This chain's CDR3 is CASRLRDSSYEQYF. The CDR3, as DNA: TGCGCCAGCCGACTTCGGGACAGCTCCTACGAGCAGTACTTC.

About this clone: A read error may account for a junction end that differs from germline. The chain uses TRBV29-1 and TRBJ1-1, with D tentatively TRBD1 (6 bases). The CDR3 sequence is 13 residues long. Germline assignment: CDR1 SQVTM and CDR2 ANQGSEA. DNA for the CDR3: TGCAGCGTACTTTTGGGAGGGTTTAGGCCAGGGGTGTTT. Translation gives CSVLLGGFRPGVF.

This chain links TRBV15 with TRBJ1-1, with TRBD1 as a possible D gene (6 bases). The CDR3 is 16 residues long. Germline V lookup: CDR1 LNHNV, CDR2 YYDKDF (reference sequence). V gave up 3 bases and J gave up 2 bases, with 16 bases separating them. DNA of the CDR3: TGTGCCACCAGCAGTTTATTAGACAGGCTTAACACTGAAGCTTTCTTT. Encoded protein: CATSSLLDRLNTEAFF.

The rearrangement uses TRBV4-3 and TRBJ1-5; no clear D. Germline V lookup: CDR1 LGHNA, CDR2 YSLEER. This CDR3 region has 13 residues. V lost 2 bases and J 4 bases, leaving 6 bases between the germline ends. CDR3 region: CASSQNRNQPQHF. The CDR3 coding sequence is TGCGCCAGCAGCCAAAACAGAAATCAGCCCCAGCATTTT.

CDR3 DNA sequence: TGTGCCAGCAGTAAACAGGCAATGAACACTGAAGCTTTCTTT. Translating gives CASSKQAMNTEAFF. This chain joins TRBV5-6 and TRBJ1-1, with TRBD1 as a possible D gene (5 bases). The CDR3 loop spans 14 amino acids. Germline V gene data show CDR1 as SGHDT and CDR2 as YYEEEE. The germline V and J ends were trimmed by 5 bases and 0 bases, with 11 bases remaining between them.

The J gene is TRBJ1-4, the V gene TRBV4-2; D is uncertain. Germline V gene data show CDR1 as LGHNA and CDR2 as YNFKEQ. The V and J ends lost 4 bases and 3 bases respectively, with 9 bases between them. CDR3 length: 14 residues. The CDR3 DNA reads TGTGCCAGCAGCCGAGGAGGGTCTAATGAAAAACTGTTTTTT. Its protein product is CASSRGGSNEKLFF.

The chain combines TRBV29-1 with TRBJ2-1; D is perhaps TRBD2 (6 bases). CDR3 size: 14 residues. V was shortened by 3 bases and J by 3 bases, with 12 bases between the two germline ends. Per the germline V gene, CDR1 is SQVTM and CDR2 is ANQGSEA. The CDR3 nucleotides read TGCAGCGTTGAGGGCGGGAAACACTACAATGAGCAGTTCTTC. Amino acids: CSVEGGKHYNEQFF.

The chain joins TRBV27 to TRBJ1-6; the D gene is possibly TRBD1 (6 bases). The CDR3 extends over 15 amino acids. Germline values: CDR1 MNHEY, CDR2 SMNVEV (reference sequence). With 7 bases removed from V and 14 bases from J, the gap between germline ends came to 24 bases. Written as DNA, the CDR3 is TGTGCCAGCACCCTAGGGGGGGGCTTCCCTCCGGCCCTCCACTTT. This translates into CASTLGGGFPPALHF.

The chain joins TRBV15 to TRBJ1-2; 7 positions match TRBD1. The junction had 4 bases not matched to a gene; V was cut back by 2 bases and J by 4 bases. From germline, CDR1 is LNHNV and CDR2 YYDKDF (reference sequence). The CDR3 runs to 14 residues. CDR3 residues: CATSRWDSPYGYTF. The CDR3 DNA reads as TGTGCCACCAGCAGATGGGACAGCCCCTATGGCTACACCTTC.

The V gene is TRBV10-3, the J gene TRBJ1-2, with TRBD1 as a possible D gene (6 bases). V dropped 6 bases and J dropped 8 bases, with 13 bases sitting between them. Germline V gives CDR1 ENHRY, CDR2 SYGVKD. The CDR3 has 12 amino acids. Here the CDR3 reads CAISPTGNGYTF. The CDR3 DNA follows: TGTGCCATCAGCCCTACAGGGAACGGCTACACCTTC.

This chain joins TRBV19 and TRBJ1-5, with 9 bases identical to TRBD1. With V trimmed by 7 bases and J by 6 bases, 10 bases remained unmatched. The CDR3 covers 15 residues. Germline V gene sequence: CDR1 LNHDA, CDR2 SQIVND (reference sequence). The CDR3 region has the DNA TGTGCCAGTACCAAAGTGGGGACAGGGTTTCAGCCCCAGCATTTT. This codes for CASTKVGTGFQPQHF.

The chain carries TRBV6-5 and TRBJ2-7; 13 nucleotides agree with TRBD2. After removal of 6 bases from V and 4 bases from J, the junction contained 3 bases not matched to a gene. The germline V gene encodes CDR1 MNHEY and CDR2 SVGAGI. This CDR3 has 14 residues. CDR3 sequence: CASSGLAGAYEQYF. CDR3 bases: TGTGCCAGCAGCGGACTAGCGGGAGCGTACGAGCAGTACTTC.

CDR3 DNA: TGCGCCAGCAGCTCTACGGGACTCTTAGGGGAAAAACTGTTTTTT. It yields the protein CASSSTGLLGEKLFF. The gene calls are TRBV5-1 and TRBJ1-4; D is possibly TRBD1 (5 bases). This CDR3 comprises 15 residues. The V gene lost 3 bases and the J gene lost 8 bases, with 17 bases spanning the gap. The germline CDR1 and CDR2 sequences are SGHRS and YFSETQ.

The J gene is TRBJ1-5, the V gene TRBV6-5; possibly TRBD1 for D (5 bases). V dropped 2 bases and J dropped 5 bases, with 10 bases sitting between them. The CDR3 runs 14 residues. Germline lookup yields CDR1 MNHEY and CDR2 SVGAGI. The CDR3 DNA is TGTGCCAGCAGTTACAGTGGGGGGGATCAGCCCCAGCATTTT. Its protein is CASSYSGGDQPQHF.